The clone carrying this T cell receptor beta chain was picked up many times. Its antigen is undetermined. The data originate from a study of neurological immune-mediated disorders. Study-level results: One cluster of related CDR3 sequences contained, by phylogenetic grouping, the repertoires of 18 of 34 multiple sclerosis patients and formed a possible signature. HTLV-1-associated myelopathy had the most TCR clonal expansion, whereas multiple sclerosis had the least (lower than in healthy controls).

The ends were cut back, 4 bases at V and 0 bases at J, with 14 bases in the middle. CDR3 length equals 17 residues. The V gene's germline CDR1 is SGHRS and CDR2 YFSETQ. cDNA synthesis was performed by 5'RACE with 10-nucleotide random UMIs. TCRdb recomputed calls from the 5' RACE reads with MiXCR, one row per CDR3 protein. The repertoire holds approximately 59,000 distinct CDR3 sequences, with around 5% as singletons. The sequence came from a human donor with multiple sclerosis. The donor label of this sample is uncertain. Sequenced: PBMCs. The chain couples TRBV5-1 to TRBJ2-6, with D possibly being TRBD1 (8 bases). The CDR3 spells CASSLYRGGSGANVLTF. DNA of the CDR3: TGCGCCAGCAGCCTGTACAGGGGGGGCTCTGGGGCCAACGTCCTGACTTTC.